These 4 T cell receptor beta chains were all obtained from the same sample, sequenced in a study of CD8 T cells in ankylosing spondylitis. Using its own MiXCR run on the 5' RACE reads, TCRdb lists one record per CDR3 protein. The sample comprises 250,000 or so distinct CDR3 sequences, over 15% of which are singletons, and roughly 34% rests with the top ten. The sequenced sample was blood, either unsorted or a sorted T cell fraction (not recorded which). These receptors were collected from a male donor with ankylosing spondylitis or in good health (not recorded which).

Only a few counts were recorded for this clonotype. The rearrangement links TRBV5-6 to TRBJ2-7; D ambiguous. Trimming pared 2 bases from V and 2 bases from J, leaving 11 bases between. Looked up from germline, CDR1 is SGHDT and CDR2 is YYEEEE. The CDR3 is made up of 14 amino acids. The CDR3 DNA follows: TGTGCCAGCAGCTTATGGGGATCTACCTACGAGCAGTACTTC. This encodes CASSLWGSTYEQYF. Full variable domain (rest looked up from reference TRBV5-6 and TRBJ2-7): DAGVTQSPTHLIKTRGQQVTLRCSPKSGHDTVSWYQQALGQGPQFIFQYYEEEERQRGNFPDRFSGHQFPNYSSELNVNALLLGDSALYLCASSLWGSTYEQYFGPGTRLTVT.

This clonotype has a count of ten or more. The J gene is TRBJ2-7, the V gene TRBV7-3, with 9 bases aligning to TRBD1. This CDR3 comprises 18 residues. V was clipped by 0 bases and J by 3 bases; unmatched bases: 12. Looked up from germline, CDR1 is SGHTA and CDR2 is FQGTGA. As DNA, the CDR3 is TGTGCCAGCAGCTTAACCGGGTTTTCGGGGACAGGGTTCTACGAGCAGTACTTC. Protein product: CASSLTGFSGTGFYEQYF. Drawing the rest from reference TRBV7-3 and TRBJ2-7, the complete variable domain is GAGVSQTPSNKVTEKGKYVELRCDPISGHTALYWYRQSLGQGPEFLIYFQGTGAADDSGLPNDRFFAVRPEGSVSTLKIQRTERGDSAVYLCASSLTGFSGTGFYEQYFGPGTRLTVT.

The gene calls are TRBV4-3 and TRBJ2-3; D is unresolved. Trimming removed 1 base at V and 3 bases at J, with 11 bases between. The V gene's germline CDR1 is LGHNA and CDR2 YSLEER. The CDR3 totals 15 residues. The CDR3 nucleotides are TGCGCCAGCAGCCAAGCCGAGCGTCGGACAGATACGCAGTATTTT. This encodes CASSQAERRTDTQYF.

The V and J genes are TRBV7-9 and TRBJ2-1, with 13 bases that match TRBD2. The V and J ends lost 4 bases and 3 bases, in that order; junction bases with no gene match: 6. This CDR3 contains 17 residues. In germline, CDR1 is SEHNR, CDR2 FQNEAQ (reference sequence). This CDR3 reads CASSSRTSGGFYNEQFF. Written as DNA, the CDR3 is TGTGCCAGCAGCTCAAGGACTAGCGGGGGATTCTACAATGAGCAGTTCTTC.